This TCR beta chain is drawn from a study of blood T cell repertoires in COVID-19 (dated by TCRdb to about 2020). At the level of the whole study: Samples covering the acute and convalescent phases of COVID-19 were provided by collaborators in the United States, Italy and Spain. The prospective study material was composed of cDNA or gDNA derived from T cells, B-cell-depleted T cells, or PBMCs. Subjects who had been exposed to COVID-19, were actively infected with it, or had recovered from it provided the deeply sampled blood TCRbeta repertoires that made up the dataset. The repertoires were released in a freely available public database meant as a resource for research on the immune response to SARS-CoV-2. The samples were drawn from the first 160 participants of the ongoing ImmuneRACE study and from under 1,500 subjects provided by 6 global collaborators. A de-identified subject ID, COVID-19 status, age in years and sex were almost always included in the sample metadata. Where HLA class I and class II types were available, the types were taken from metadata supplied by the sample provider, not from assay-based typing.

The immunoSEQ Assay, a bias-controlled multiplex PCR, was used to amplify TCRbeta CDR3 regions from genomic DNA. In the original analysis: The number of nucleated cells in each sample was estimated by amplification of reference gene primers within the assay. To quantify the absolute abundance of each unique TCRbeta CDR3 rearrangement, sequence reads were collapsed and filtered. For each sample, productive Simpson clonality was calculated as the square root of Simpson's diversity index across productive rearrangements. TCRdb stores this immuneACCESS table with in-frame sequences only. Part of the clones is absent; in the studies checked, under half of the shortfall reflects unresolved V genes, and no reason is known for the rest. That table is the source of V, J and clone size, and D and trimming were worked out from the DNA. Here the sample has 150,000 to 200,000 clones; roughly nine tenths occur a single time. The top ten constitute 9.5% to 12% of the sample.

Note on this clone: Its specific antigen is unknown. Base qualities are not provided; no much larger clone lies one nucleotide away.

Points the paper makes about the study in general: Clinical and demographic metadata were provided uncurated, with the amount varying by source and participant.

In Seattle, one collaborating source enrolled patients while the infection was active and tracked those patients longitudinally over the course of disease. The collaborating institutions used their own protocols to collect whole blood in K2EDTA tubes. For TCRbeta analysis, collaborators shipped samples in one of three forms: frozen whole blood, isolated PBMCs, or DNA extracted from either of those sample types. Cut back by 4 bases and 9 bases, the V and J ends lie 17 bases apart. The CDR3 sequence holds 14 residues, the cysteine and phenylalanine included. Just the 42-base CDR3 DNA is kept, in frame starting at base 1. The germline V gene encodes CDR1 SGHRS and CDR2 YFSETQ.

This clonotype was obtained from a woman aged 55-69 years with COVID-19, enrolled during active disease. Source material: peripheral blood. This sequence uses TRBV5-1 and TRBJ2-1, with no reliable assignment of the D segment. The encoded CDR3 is CASSRAPGLGEQFF. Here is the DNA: TGCGCCAGCAGCAGAGCCCCTGGGCTCGGTGAGCAGTTCTTC.